This T cell receptor beta chain was captured in a study of T-cell memory formation after mild COVID-19. Trimming removed 2 bases from V and 1 base from J, with 13 bases in between. CDR3 length equals 16 residues. Germline values: CDR1 MNHNS, CDR2 SASEGT. MiXCR, run by TCRdb on the 5' RACE reads, gives a single entry per CDR3 protein. The sample records 470,000 or so distinct CDR3 sequences, 20% being singletons. This clonotype appeared a few times. Sequencing was carried out using PBMCs or a T cell subset sorted from them (not recorded which). The origin of this receptor is an adult woman who had mild COVID-19 (a few samples of this study predate the infection). Cell type and time point are not known. The chain carries TRBV6-1 and TRBJ2-3; tentative D call: TRBD2 (5 bases). The DNA of the CDR3 is TGTGCCAGCAGTGAACTTGGTATCGGGGGCACAGATACGCAGTATTTT. Amino acid sequence: CASSELGIGGTDTQYF.